This TCR beta chain emerged from a study of identical twins. Of note for this clonotype: Its antigen is still unknown.

TCRdb called the 5' RACE reads again in MiXCR, with one record for every CDR3 protein. The table has some 690,000 distinct CDR3 sequences, 20% to 25% seen once. Points from the study as a whole: There was an excess of low generation probability in the out-of-frame alpha sequences that twins shared.

These data also formed part of another study, on T cells expressing NK-cell markers. That work contributes: CD3+CD56+NKG2C+, CD3+CD56+NKG2C- and CD3+CD56-NKG2C+ T cells, once sorted, supplied the TCR beta repertoires. The CD3+CD56-NKG2C+ fraction of a handful of donors was also led by these clonotypes.

Sequencing was performed on PBMCs. The TCR was taken from a woman under 30 in good health.

The CDR3 DNA reads TGCAGTGCTAGGGTCGGGGGCAACACCGGGGAGCTGTTTTTT. It translates to CSARVGGNTGELFF. The rearrangement uses TRBV20-1 and TRBJ2-2; D tentatively reads TRBD1 or TRBD2 (6 bases each). Germline CDR1 reads DFQATT; CDR2 reads SNEGSKA (reference sequence). The CDR3 contains 14 residues. V was cut by 3 bases and J by 2 bases, with 10 bases left in between.